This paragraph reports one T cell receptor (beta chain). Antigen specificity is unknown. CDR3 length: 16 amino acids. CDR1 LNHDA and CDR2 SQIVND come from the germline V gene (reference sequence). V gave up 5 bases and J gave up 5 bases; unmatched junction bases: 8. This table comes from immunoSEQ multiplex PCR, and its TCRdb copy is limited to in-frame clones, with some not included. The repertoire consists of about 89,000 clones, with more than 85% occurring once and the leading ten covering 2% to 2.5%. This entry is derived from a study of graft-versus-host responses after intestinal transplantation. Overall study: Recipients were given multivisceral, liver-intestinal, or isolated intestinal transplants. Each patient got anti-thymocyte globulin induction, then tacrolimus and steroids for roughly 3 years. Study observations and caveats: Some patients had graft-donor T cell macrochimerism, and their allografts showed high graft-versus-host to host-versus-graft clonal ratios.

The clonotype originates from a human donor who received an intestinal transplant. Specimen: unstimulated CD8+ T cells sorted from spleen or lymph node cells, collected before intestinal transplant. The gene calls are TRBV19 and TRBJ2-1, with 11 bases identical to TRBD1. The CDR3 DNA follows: TGTGCCAGTAGTTCGGGACAGGGGGAAAAGGACAATGAGCAGTTCTTC. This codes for CASSSGQGEKDNEQFF.